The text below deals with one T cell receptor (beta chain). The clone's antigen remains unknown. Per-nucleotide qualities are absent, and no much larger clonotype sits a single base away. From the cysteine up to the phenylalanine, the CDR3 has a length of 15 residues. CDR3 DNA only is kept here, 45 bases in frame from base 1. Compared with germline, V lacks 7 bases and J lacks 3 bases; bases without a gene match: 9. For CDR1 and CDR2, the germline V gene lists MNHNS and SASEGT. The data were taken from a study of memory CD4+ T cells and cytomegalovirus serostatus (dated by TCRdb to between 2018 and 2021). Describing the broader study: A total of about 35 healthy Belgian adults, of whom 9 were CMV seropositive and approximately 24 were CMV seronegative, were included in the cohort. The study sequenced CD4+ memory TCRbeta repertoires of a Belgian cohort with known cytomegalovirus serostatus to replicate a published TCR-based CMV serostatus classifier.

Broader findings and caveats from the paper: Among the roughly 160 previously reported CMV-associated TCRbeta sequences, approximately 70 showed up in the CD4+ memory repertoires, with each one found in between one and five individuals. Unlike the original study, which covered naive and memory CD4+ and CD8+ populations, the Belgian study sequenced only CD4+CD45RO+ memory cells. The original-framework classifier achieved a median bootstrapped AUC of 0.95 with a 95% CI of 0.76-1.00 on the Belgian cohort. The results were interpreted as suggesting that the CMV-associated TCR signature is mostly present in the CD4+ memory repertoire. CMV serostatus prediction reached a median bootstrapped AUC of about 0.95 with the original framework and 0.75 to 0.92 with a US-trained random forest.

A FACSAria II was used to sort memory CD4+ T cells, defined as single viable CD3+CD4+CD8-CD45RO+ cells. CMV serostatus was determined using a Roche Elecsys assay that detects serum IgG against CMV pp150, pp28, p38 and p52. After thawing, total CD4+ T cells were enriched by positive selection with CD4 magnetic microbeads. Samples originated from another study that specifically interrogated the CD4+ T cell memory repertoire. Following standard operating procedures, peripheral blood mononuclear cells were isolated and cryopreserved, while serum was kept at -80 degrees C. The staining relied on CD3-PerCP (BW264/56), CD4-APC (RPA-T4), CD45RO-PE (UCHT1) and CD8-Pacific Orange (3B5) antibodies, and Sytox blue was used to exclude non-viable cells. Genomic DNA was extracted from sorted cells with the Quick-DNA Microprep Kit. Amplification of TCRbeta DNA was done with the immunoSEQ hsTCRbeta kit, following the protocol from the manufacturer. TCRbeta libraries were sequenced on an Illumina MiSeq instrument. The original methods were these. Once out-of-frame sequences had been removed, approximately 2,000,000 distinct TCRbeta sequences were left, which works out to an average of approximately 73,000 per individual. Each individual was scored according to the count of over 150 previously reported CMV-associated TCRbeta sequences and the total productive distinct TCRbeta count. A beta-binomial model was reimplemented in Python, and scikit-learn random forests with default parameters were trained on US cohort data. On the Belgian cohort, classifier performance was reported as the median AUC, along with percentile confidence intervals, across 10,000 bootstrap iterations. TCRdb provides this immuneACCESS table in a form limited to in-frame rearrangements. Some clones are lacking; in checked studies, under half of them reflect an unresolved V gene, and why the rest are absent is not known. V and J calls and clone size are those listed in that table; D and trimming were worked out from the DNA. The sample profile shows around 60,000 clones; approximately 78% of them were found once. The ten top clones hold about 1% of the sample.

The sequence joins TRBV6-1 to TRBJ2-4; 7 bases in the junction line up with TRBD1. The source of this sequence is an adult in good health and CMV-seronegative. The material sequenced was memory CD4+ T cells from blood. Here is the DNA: TGTGCCAGCACCCTACGACAGGGTGACAAAAACATTCAGTACTTC. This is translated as CASTLRQGDKNIQYF.